This T cell receptor beta chain was identified during a study of T cells after yellow fever vaccination. Study-level information: The fractions with low cell numbers were processed using SMART-Seq v4 Ultra Low Input. Study-level findings and limits: Post-booster repertoires contained most primary-vaccination clones again (almost 97% CD4, approximately 86% CD8).

TCRdb called the 5' RACE reads again in MiXCR, with one record for every CDR3 protein. Among approximately 510,000 distinct CDR3 sequences, roughly a fifth were seen once, and the ten largest hold about 17%. V shed 0 bases, J shed 3 bases, and the junction held 2 bases outside the gene matches. The CDR3 length is 15 residues. The germline V gene has CDR1 SGHAT and CDR2 FQNNGV. This clonotype was counted only a few times. Its target is not known. The sequenced sample was PBMCs, obtained roughly 20 days after the first yellow fever vaccination. The clonotype originates from a young man who received the YFV17D yellow fever vaccine. The chain couples TRBV11-2 to TRBJ2-1; 7 bases are a match to TRBD2. The chain's CDR3 is CASSLEGGVYNEQFF. The CDR3 coding sequence is TGTGCCAGCAGCTTAGAGGGGGGGGTCTACAATGAGCAGTTCTTC.